These 24 T cell receptor beta chains originate from one sample sequenced in a study of vaccination and CD4 T cells after COVID-19 (dated by TCRdb to between 2021 and 2024). These TCRs' antigens remain unknown. The treatment or condition label, as the study defines it: roughly 11-day PBMC culture with coronavirus spike peptide pools or control peptides (ViraFEST assay). CD4+ T cells from unexposed donors were collected before the COVID-19 pandemic (2011-2018). Receptor libraries were prepared by PCR. Sequencing was performed on an Illumina iSeq 100. DNA from cultured CD4+ T cells underwent TCR sequencing with the Oncomine TCR Beta short-read assay at the Johns Hopkins FTIC core. The public reads were run again by TCRdb, first through fastp at Q25 and then through MiXCR, and only productive beta chains were kept. Here each entry gathers all rows of one CDR3 protein and keeps the most common genes and DNA. Recorded for this sample are around 1,300 distinct CDR3 sequences; about 18% of them occurred a single time. The ten largest clonotypes hold approximately 70% of the sample.

The specimen was CD4+ T cells from blood, cultured in vitro. The source of these receptors is a human donor in good health.

This clonotype rates as medium-sized (0.01 to 0.1%). The rearrangement joins TRBV28 to TRBJ1-2; 7 positions match TRBD1. This CDR3 contains 15 residues. CDR1 and CDR2 (germline): MDHEN, SYDVKM. V trimming: 5 bases; J trimming: 1 base; junction bases outside the gene matches: 7. DNA of the CDR3: TGTGCCAGCAGTCGTTGGACAGGACTTAACTATGGCTACACCTTC. This sequence encodes CASSRWTGLNYGYTF.

This clonotype is judged medium-sized. One end of the junction fails to match germline, which may point to a read error. The chain combines TRBV7-3 with TRBJ1-1; D remains ambiguous. The CDR3 length is 13 residues. Germline loops: CDR1 SGHTA, CDR2 FQGTGA. The CDR3 sequence: CASSLTRNNEAFF. The CDR3 nucleotides are TGTGCCAGCAGCTTAACGAGGAACAATGAAGCTTTCTTT.

This chain uses TRBV12-3 or TRBV12-4 with TRBJ1-1; no definite D call. V dropped 3 bases and J dropped 0 bases, with 5 bases sitting between them. The CDR3 extends over 13 amino acids. CDR3 sequence reads: CASSFLLNTEAFF. The CDR3, as DNA: TGTGCCAGCAGTTTTCTCCTGAACACTGAAGCTTTCTTT.

This chain connects TRBV5-1 to TRBJ1-2; 8 bases are shared with TRBD1. This CDR3 contains 19 residues. After removal of 4 bases from V and 4 bases from J, the junction contained 21 bases not matched to a gene. Germline V lookup: CDR1 SGHRS, CDR2 YFSETQ. The CDR3 here is CASSPAVAPSRGRIYGYTF. The DNA of the CDR3 is TGCGCCAGCAGCCCGGCGGTCGCCCCCTCCAGGGGGCGTATCTATGGCTACACCTTC.

By proportion, this clonotype is medium-sized (0.01 to 0.1%). The CDR3, as DNA: TGCAGTGCTACTAGGGAGACAGGGTGGAACACCGGGGAGCTGTTTTTT. Translated: CSATRETGWNTGELFF. The chain uses TRBV20-1 and TRBJ2-2; 7 bases align to TRBD1. Per the germline V gene, CDR1 is DFQATT and CDR2 is SNEGSKA (reference sequence). The CDR3 consists of 16 residues. The V segment lost 4 bases and the J segment 1 base; nucleotides outside the gene matches: 9.

This clonotype came up a few times. The V gene is TRBV5-1, the J gene TRBJ2-1, with 8 bases lining up with TRBD1. Germline V gives CDR1 SGHRS, CDR2 YFSETQ. The CDR3 sequence is 14 residues long. V shed 2 bases and J 7 bases; nucleotides not matched to a gene: 5. CDR3 nucleotides: TGCGCCAGCAGCTTTGGGTGGACAGGGAATGAGCAGTTCTTC. This encodes CASSFGWTGNEQFF.

This sequence joins TRBV6-2 or TRBV6-3 and TRBJ2-3; D is unclear. V lost 6 bases and J lost 1, with 14 bases in between. The CDR3 is 15 amino acids. Germline CDR1 MNHEY, CDR2 SVGEGT. The CDR3 sequence: CASRPALYRTDTQYF. The CDR3 DNA sequence: TGTGCCAGCAGACCCGCCCTTTATCGCACAGATACGCAGTATTTT.

In regard to this clonotype: Compared with germline, one end of the junction differs, possibly owing to a read error. The V gene is TRBV19, the J gene TRBJ2-7; tentative D call: TRBD2 (5 bases). The CDR3 runs 16 residues. Germline V CDR1 and CDR2: LNHDA, SQIVND (reference sequence). CDR3 residues: CASSPGAGNGIHGISF. In nucleotides, the CDR3 is TGTGCCAGTAGTCCCGGCGCCGGGAATGGTATCCACGGGATATCCTTC.

A few counts support this clonotype. The V gene is TRBV2, the J gene TRBJ2-1; TRBD2 matches 9 bases. Looked up from germline, CDR1 is SNHLY and CDR2 is FYNNEI. There are 13 residues in the CDR3. Trimming removed 8 bases from V and 5 bases from J; junction bases left unmatched: 4. CDR3 nucleotides: TGTGCCAGCTCTAGCGGGGTGAACAATGAGCAGTTCTTC. This sequence encodes CASSSGVNNEQFF.

In its sample, this clonotype is medium-sized. V gene TRBV7-2 combines with J gene TRBJ1-6, with a possible D match to TRBD1 (6 bases). Germline CDR1 SGHTA, CDR2 FQGNSA. CDR3 length: 15 residues. Trimming pared 4 bases from V and 10 bases from J, leaving 17 bases between. The CDR3 DNA reads as TGTGCCAGCAGCTCGCCTTTTAGGGGGAGATCACCCCTCCACTTT. This translates into CASSSPFRGRSPLHF.

The chain combines TRBV11-2 with TRBJ2-4, with D possibly being TRBD1 (5 bases). CDR1 and CDR2 from the germline V gene are SGHAT and FQNNGV. V lost 5 bases to trimming and J lost 0 bases, with 11 bases between them. The CDR3 covers 15 residues. CDR3 amino acids: CASSEPQVAKNIQYF. CDR3 DNA sequence: TGTGCCAGCAGCGAACCACAGGTAGCCAAAAACATTCAGTACTTC.

This clonotype turned up a few times. V gene TRBV30 combines with J gene TRBJ2-7; weak D call: TRBD1 (5 bases). V lost 5 bases to trimming and J lost 3 bases, with 17 bases between them. Germline assignment: CDR1 GTSNPN and CDR2 SVGIG (reference sequence). This CDR3 spans 14 amino acids. Here the CDR3 reads CAWAPQALYYEQYF. In nucleotides, the CDR3 is TGTGCCTGGGCCCCACAGGCCCTTTACTACGAGCAGTACTTC.

In its sample, this clonotype was seen a few times. The rearrangement uses TRBV2 and TRBJ2-5; 10 bases line up with TRBD2. This CDR3 is 15 amino acids long. Germline V gene data show CDR1 as SNHLY and CDR2 as FYNNEI. V was clipped by 4 bases and J by 2 bases; unmatched bases: 4. Here the CDR3 reads CASSGSGGPQETQYF. The CDR3 nucleotides are TGTGCCAGCAGTGGTAGCGGGGGGCCTCAAGAGACCCAGTACTTC.

The chain has TRBV7-3 and TRBJ2-3, with TRBD2 matching 8 bases. The V segment lost 4 bases and the J segment 1 base; nucleotides outside the gene matches: 13. This CDR3 has 18 amino acids. CDR1 and CDR2 from the germline V gene are SGHTA and FQGTGA. Written as DNA, the CDR3 is TGTGCCAGCAGCTCCCCAGCGGGAGTGAGGCTCGGCACAGATACGCAGTATTTT. It codes for CASSSPAGVRLGTDTQYF.

This chain joins TRBV4-1 and TRBJ2-1; 8 bases are a match to TRBD2. Germline-derived CDR1 and CDR2 are MGHRA and YSYEKL. The junction had 3 bases not matched to a gene; V was cut back by 2 bases and J by 9 bases. CDR3 size: 13 residues. This CDR3 is CASSQSGSAEQFF. The CDR3, as DNA: TGCGCCAGCAGCCAAAGCGGGAGTGCTGAGCAGTTCTTC.

This clonotype was counted a few times. V gene TRBV6-1 combines with J gene TRBJ2-5, with D unresolved. Per the germline V gene, CDR1 is MNHNS and CDR2 is SASEGT. CDR3 size: 17 residues. Trimming took off 5 bases at V and 0 bases at J, with 19 bases between the two ends. The CDR3 bases are TGTGCCAGCAGTCGAAGCGAGGCTTCAGAATACCAAGAGACCCAGTACTTC. Translation: CASSRSEASEYQETQYF.

In this sample, this clonotype is hyperexpanded (1% or more). This chain connects TRBV7-9 to TRBJ1-5, with D unresolved. The V gene's germline CDR1 is SEHNR and CDR2 FQNEAQ (reference sequence). V was shortened by 2 bases and J by 5 bases, with 10 bases between the two germline ends. The CDR3 is made up of 14 amino acids. DNA for the CDR3: TGTGCCAGCAGCTTAAGTACCGGGGATCAGCCCCAGCATTTT. It codes for CASSLSTGDQPQHF.

This chain connects TRBV29-1 to TRBJ1-4, with D possibly matching TRBD1 (6 bases). The germline V gene has CDR1 SQVTM and CDR2 ANQGSEA. Trimming removed 5 bases at V and 6 bases at J, with 10 bases between. This CDR3 spans 12 amino acids. The CDR3 here is CSVQRQDEKLFF. In DNA, the CDR3 is TGCAGCGTTCAGCGACAGGATGAAAAACTGTTTTTT.

The sample holds a few counts of this clonotype. V gene TRBV5-1 combines with J gene TRBJ2-3; D is possibly TRBD2 (7 bases). This CDR3 has 14 amino acids. The V end lost 7 bases, the J end lost 1 base, and 13 bases lay between the germline ends. The germline gives CDR1 SGHRS, CDR2 YFSETQ. The CDR3 DNA follows: TGCGCCAGCGAACAAGGGGGGGGCACAGATACGCAGTATTTT. Translation: CASEQGGGTDTQYF.

This clonotype appeared a few times. The rearrangement uses TRBV6-1 and TRBJ1-4; D uncertain. Germline CDR1 reads MNHNS; CDR2 reads SASEGT. The V end lost 6 bases, the J end lost 5 bases, and 16 bases lay between the germline ends. CDR3 length equals 15 residues. The CDR3 loop reads CASSNPNRKNEKLFF. The DNA for the CDR3 is TGTGCCAGCAGCAACCCTAATCGGAAGAATGAAAAACTGTTTTTT.

This clonotype came up a few times. The chain is built from TRBV24-1 and TRBJ1-3; 9 positions match TRBD1. Germline loops: CDR1 KGHDR, CDR2 SFDVKD. This CDR3 is 19 amino acids long. Unmatched junction bases numbered 15, after V lost 3 bases and J lost 4 bases. CDR3 coding DNA: TGTGCCACCAGTGATCCCCCGGGGGGGGACAGGGTTTCCGGAAACACCATATATTTT. It specifies CATSDPPGGDRVSGNTIYF.

This clonotype appeared a few times. The rearrangement links TRBV30 to TRBJ2-7; 9 bases are a match to TRBD1. V lost 0 bases and J lost 2; bases outside the gene matches: 2. The CDR3 has 14 residues. Germline assignment: CDR1 GTSNPN and CDR2 SVGIG (reference sequence). DNA of the CDR3: TGTGCCTGGAGTGTAGGACAGGGGACCTACGAGCAGTACTTC. Translation: CAWSVGQGTYEQYF. The whole variable domain, remainder taken from reference TRBV30 and TRBJ2-7, is SQTIHQWPATLVQPVGSPLSLECTVEGTSNPNLYWYRQAAGRGLQLLFYSVGIGQISSEVPQNLSASRPQDRQFILSSKKLLLSDSGFYLCAWSVGQGTYEQYFGPGTRLTVT.

Judged by abundance, this clonotype is medium-sized. The rearrangement links TRBV6-1 to TRBJ2-7, with D perhaps matching TRBD1 (6 bases). Trimming took 6 bases from V and 3 from J, leaving 12 bases between them. Germline-derived CDR1 and CDR2 are MNHNS and SASEGT. CDR3 length equals 13 residues. CDR3 sequence: CASRRGMIYEQYF. The CDR3 nucleotides read TGTGCCAGCAGAAGGGGGATGATCTACGAGCAGTACTTC.

The chain is built from TRBV6-2 or TRBV6-3 and TRBJ2-1; TRBD1 might be the D (6 bases). The V gene's germline CDR1 is MNHEY and CDR2 SVGEGT. There are 15 residues in the CDR3. V lost 10 bases and J 4 bases, leaving 20 bases between the germline ends. CDR3 loop: CATSRTGTYYNEQFF. Written as DNA, the CDR3 is TGTGCCACCTCGCGAACCGGGACATATTACAATGAGCAGTTCTTC.